This TCR beta chain was sequenced in a study of preoperative IRX-2 immunotherapy in early breast cancer. Treatment denoted: preoperative locoregional IRX-2 cytokine immunotherapy. This phase Ib study tested locoregional IRX-2 cytokine immunotherapy given before surgery. Produced via immunoSEQ multiplex PCR; TCRdb's table is partial and in-frame only. In the table there are approximately 28,000 clones, roughly four fifths of which are singletons. The receptor was derived from a human donor with breast cancer. Sequences were derived from lymph node tissue, sampled after IRX-2 immunotherapy.

The CDR3 DNA sequence: TGTGCCAGCGCTACCCTCAACTCTGGGGCCAACGTCCTGACTTTC. Translated, it gives CASATLNSGANVLTF. V usage is TRBV14 and J usage is TRBJ2-6; no clear D. V dropped 8 bases and J dropped 0 bases, with 11 bases sitting between them. This CDR3 is built from 15 residues. Germline V gene lookup returns CDR1 SGHDN and CDR2 FVKESK.